The 9 T cell receptor beta chains below were found in one sample sequenced in a study of cytomegalovirus exposure and HLA in healthy donors. Clones were sequenced by immunoSEQ multiplex PCR, and TCRdb holds only the in-frame ones, with some missing. The table lists over 100,000 clones, around 96% of them singletons. The material sequenced was PBMCs. These receptors all stem from a woman under 30 in good health and CMV-seronegative.

The chain couples TRBV5-1 to TRBJ2-3, with 8 nucleotides matching TRBD2. Germline V gene data show CDR1 as SGHRS and CDR2 as YFSETQ. The CDR3 runs to 18 residues. V lost 4 bases to trimming and J lost 2 bases; unmatched junction nucleotides: 15. The CDR3 loop is CASSPIPPAGATTDTQYF. DNA of the CDR3: TGCGCCAGCAGCCCCATCCCCCCAGCGGGGGCCACCACAGATACGCAGTATTTT.

This sequence joins TRBV6-5 and TRBJ1-2; maybe TRBD1 (6 bases). Trimming left V 0 bases short and J 8 bases short, with 19 bases between. The CDR3 consists of 16 residues. Germline CDR1 is MNHEY and CDR2 is SVGAGI. CDR3 sequence (DNA): TGTGCCAGCAGTTACTCGACCCAGGGGACGGCGCGCGGCTACACCTTC. Protein: CASSYSTQGTARGYTF.

The V call is TRBV18, the J call TRBJ1-5; possibly TRBD1 for D (6 bases). The CDR3 spans 16 residues. V was cut by 0 bases and J by 1 base, with 10 bases left in between. Germline V gene data show CDR1 as KGHSH and CDR2 as LQKENI. The CDR3 reads CASSPPAGASNQPQHF. For the CDR3, the DNA is TGTGCCAGCTCACCACCGGCAGGGGCGAGCAATCAGCCCCAGCATTTT.

This chain joins TRBV5-1 and TRBJ1-4; TRBD1 aligns across 10 bases. The germline CDR1 and CDR2 sequences are SGHRS and YFSETQ. Trimming cost V 4 bases and J 3 bases; bases outside gene matches: 3. The CDR3 is 15 amino acids. The DNA of the CDR3 is TGCGCCAGCAGCATAGGGACAGGGGCTAATGAAAAACTGTTTTTT. Translation gives CASSIGTGANEKLFF.

The chain uses TRBV11-2 and TRBJ2-1, with D possibly being TRBD2 (5 bases). The CDR3 is 17 amino acids. V lost 1 base and J lost 0, with 13 bases in between. Looked up from germline, CDR1 is SGHAT and CDR2 is FQNNGV. The CDR3: CASSLGGAGSSYNEQFF. DNA for the CDR3: TGTGCCAGCAGCTTAGGCGGCGCGGGCTCCTCCTACAATGAGCAGTTCTTC. Together with reference TRBV11-2 and TRBJ2-1, the CDR3 gives the full variable domain: EAGVAQSPRYKIIEKRQSVAFWCNPISGHATLYWYQQILGQGPKLLIQFQNNGVVDDSQLPKDRFSAERLKGVDSTLKIQPAKLEDSAVYLCASSLGGAGSSYNEQFFGPGTRLTVL.

V is TRBV5-1 and J is TRBJ1-1, with 8 nucleotides matching TRBD1. V shed 2 bases and J 3 bases; nucleotides not matched to a gene: 9. The CDR3 has 16 amino acids. Per germline, CDR1 SGHRS and CDR2 YFSETQ. DNA of the CDR3: TGCGCCAGCAGCTTACGGACAGGGCGGTATGACACTGAAGCTTTCTTT. It yields the protein CASSLRTGRYDTEAFF.

The chain carries TRBV5-6 and TRBJ1-1; 11 bases are a match to TRBD1. V lost 4 bases to trimming and J lost 4 bases; unmatched junction nucleotides: 9. The CDR3 runs 16 residues. Germline V gene data show CDR1 as SGHDT and CDR2 as YYEEEE. CDR3 in DNA: TGTGCCAGCAGCGCAGGGACAGGGGGGGCCGGCACTGAAGCTTTCTTT. Its translation is CASSAGTGGAGTEAFF.

The V call is TRBV6-1, the J call TRBJ2-7; TRBD2 aligns across 11 bases. Germline V gene data show CDR1 as MNHNS and CDR2 as SASEGT. Unmatched junction bases numbered 9, after V lost 3 bases and J lost 11 bases. The CDR3 has 14 residues. The CDR3 here is CASSETSGTVLEYF. Here the CDR3 DNA reads TGTGCCAGCAGTGAGACTAGCGGGACCGTCTTAGAGTACTTC.

DNA for the CDR3: TGTGCCAGCAGCTCGACAACCGGGACAGGTCCTGGCTACACCTTC. Translation gives CASSSTTGTGPGYTF. This chain uses TRBV9 with TRBJ1-2; TRBD1 aligns across 8 bases. J gave up 7 bases and V 4 bases, and 12 bases lay outside the gene matches. The germline V gene encodes CDR1 SGDLS and CDR2 YYNGEE. This CDR3 region has 15 residues.